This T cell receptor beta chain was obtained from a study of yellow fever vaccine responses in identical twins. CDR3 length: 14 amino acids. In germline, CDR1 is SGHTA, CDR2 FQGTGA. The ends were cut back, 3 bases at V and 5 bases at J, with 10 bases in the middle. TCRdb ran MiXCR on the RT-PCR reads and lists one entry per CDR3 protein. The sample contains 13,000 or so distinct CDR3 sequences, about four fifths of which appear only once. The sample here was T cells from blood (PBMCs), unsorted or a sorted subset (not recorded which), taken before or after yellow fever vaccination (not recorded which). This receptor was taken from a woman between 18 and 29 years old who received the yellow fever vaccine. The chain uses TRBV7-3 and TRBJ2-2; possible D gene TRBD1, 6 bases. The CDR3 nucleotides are TGTGCCAGCAGCTTTTCTCAGGGGACCGGGGAGCTGTTTTTT. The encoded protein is CASSFSQGTGELFF.